Following are 3 T cell receptor beta chains from one sample sequenced in a study of T cell repertoires in cytomegalovirus infection. Which antigens these TCRs recognize remains unknown. MiXCR was run by TCRdb on the reads, yielding one entry per CDR3 protein. The profile shows 700,000 to 900,000 distinct CDR3 sequences, almost 30% of them singletons. Source: cultured CD8+ T cells from PBMCs, taken from culture after CMV antigen stimulation. These receptors were collected from a human donor in good health (CMV status not recorded). Some clones in this sample may be carry-over from other donors' samples.

At least ten counts were recorded for this clonotype. J is TRBJ1-2 and V is TRBV6-2 or TRBV6-3, with a weak D call TRBD1 (6 bases). Per germline, CDR1 MNHEY and CDR2 SVGEGT. V was trimmed by 2 bases and J by 6 bases, leaving 7 bases between them. CDR3 size: 12 residues. CDR3 sequence reads: CASSYHRDGYTF. In DNA, the CDR3 is TGTGCCAGCAGTTACCACAGGGATGGCTACACCTTC.

This clonotype has more than one count but fewer than ten. The V and J genes are TRBV6-5 and TRBJ1-2; D ambiguous. The CDR3 has 12 residues. V lost 3 bases and J lost 4, with 6 bases in between. Germline CDR1 and CDR2: MNHEY and SVGAGI. The CDR3 is CASSYGPYGYTF. CDR3 DNA sequence: TGTGCCAGCAGTTATGGTCCCTATGGCTACACCTTC.

This clonotype was counted at least ten times. The J gene is TRBJ2-3, the V gene TRBV19, with no clear D. There are 12 residues in the CDR3. Germline CDR1 LNHDA, CDR2 SQIVND (reference sequence). Trimming cost V 3 bases and J 6 bases, with 7 bases left between them. The CDR3 reads CASSISPDTQYF. The CDR3 DNA follows: TGTGCCAGTAGTATCTCCCCGGATACGCAGTATTTT.